This T cell receptor beta chain was retrieved from a study of T cells after yellow fever vaccination. TCRdb used MiXCR to reprocess the 5' RACE reads, holding one entry per CDR3 protein. The data hold roughly 330,000 distinct CDR3 sequences, with 6.8% observed a single time. Study-wide results and limits: Post-booster samples contained most primary-vaccination clones (approximately 97% CD4, around 90% CD8). The secondary response showed a weaker magnitude and a faster peak, day 5 versus 15. Abundant clonotypes (contaminants from the bulk population) could be present in FACS-sorted repertoires.

The V gene lost 8 bases and the J gene lost 7 bases, with 10 bases spanning the gap. The CDR3 has 12 residues. Germline CDR1 SGHRS, CDR2 YFSETQ. Note on this clonotype: What it binds is not known.

This receptor was obtained from a man aged 18 to 35 who received the YFV17D yellow fever vaccine. The sequencing used PBMCs, collected 35 to 50 days after the first yellow fever vaccination. This chain links TRBV5-1 with TRBJ2-6; tentative D call: TRBD1 (6 bases). The CDR3 is CASSGGANVLTF. As DNA, the CDR3 is TGCGCCAGTAGTGGGGGCGCCAACGTCCTGACTTTC.